The present T cell receptor (beta chain) was sequenced within a study of sequential checkpoint blockade in melanoma (dated by TCRdb to about 2019). For context, the study as a whole: Patients were assigned by 1:1 randomization to either first-line nivolumab followed by ipilimumab (arm A) or ipilimumab followed by nivolumab (arm B). Both trial sequences were followed by maintenance nivolumab. The research as a whole found: Larger, independent patient cohorts are needed to validate the response-prediction model that combines TCR metrics and mutation burden.

The junction shows trimming of 6 bases on V and 3 bases on J, plus 12 bases between the germline ends. CDR1 MDHEN and CDR2 SYDVKM are derived from the germline V gene. Spanning cysteine to phenylalanine, the CDR3 consists of 13 amino acids. Only the CDR3 part of the read is kept: 39 bases, read in frame from the first base. The immunoSEQ Assay was used to immunosequence TCRbeta CDR3 regions from genomic DNA. Before high-throughput sequencing, the genomic DNA was amplified using bias-controlled multiplex PCR. From the authors' description of their analysis: To quantify the absolute abundance of each unique TCRbeta CDR3 region, the sequences were collapsed and filtered. Clonality, defined as 1 minus Pielou's evenness, was calculated using only productive rearrangements. A previously published method was used to identify clones with significantly greater frequencies in on-treatment samples than in baseline samples. TCRdb took this table from immuneACCESS and kept in-frame rearrangements with V and J called. Such tables lack part of the clones; where checked against another copy, unresolved V genes explain under half of the gap, and the rest is unexplained. The V and J calls and the clone size are those of that table, but D and trimming were determined from the DNA. Recorded for this sample are 17,000 or so clones; roughly 73% of them occurred a single time. The leading ten clones occupy just over 20% of the sample.

This clone was observed a handful of times. The antigen this receptor binds is unknown. No per-base quality is available; no much larger clone lies one base away. Sample treatment or condition, as interpreted from the label and publication: randomized to nivolumab then ipilimumab (arm A) or the reverse (arm B). No trial patient had received prior DNA-damaging chemotherapy. On a FACS Aria II flow cytometer, live CD3+CD8+ cells that were negative for CD19 and CD56 were sorted from thawed PBMCs. Samples came from patients with melanoma in CheckMate 064, a randomized, open-label phase II trial of sequential checkpoint blockade. Peripheral blood mononuclear cells were obtained through leukapheresis, purified using Ficoll-Paque, and frozen in human serum containing around 10% DMSO. Purity of sorted blood CD3+CD8+ cells was verified at >98% immediately after sorting, followed by DNA extraction.

The sequencing here drew on CD8+ T cells sorted from blood (inferred from file names), taken from a patient given nivolumab and ipilimumab in sequence. Here the chain combines TRBV28 and TRBJ2-7; the D gene is perhaps TRBD2, on 6 matching bases. The TCR sequence derives from a human donor with melanoma. CDR3 loop: CASSLLGGYEQYF. The DNA sequence is as follows: TGTGCCAGCAGCCTTCTCGGGGGCTACGAGCAGTACTTC.